The rows below give T cell receptor beta chains drawn from one sample of a study of beta chain features in type 1 diabetes. Sequencing was performed with immunoSEQ multiplex PCR; in TCRdb, only in-frame clones are kept and a portion is missing. The table shows approximately 160,000 clones, with about a tenth occurring only once. The sample consisted of central memory CD4+ T cells from blood. The receptors stem from a man aged 25-45 years with type 1 diabetes. The CDR3 runs from the conserved cysteine through the conserved F or W. D genes are given only for firm matches. Clone sizes are given selectively: once, few, many, or a class where the clone is expanded.

V gene	D gene	J gene	clone size	CDR3 DNA	CDR3 protein
TRBV23-1	TRBD1	TRBJ2-6	NA	TGCGCCAGCAGCCCCCCCGCTCCCGGACCCGGGACAGGGGGTGGGGCCAACGTCCTGACTTTC	CASSPPAPGPGTGGGANVLTF
TRBV7-2	NA	TRBJ1-4	NA	TGTGCCAGCAGCTTGAGTACCGACAGGGAAAAACTGTTTTTT	CASSLSTDREKLFF
TRBV4-2	NA	TRBJ2-1	NA	TGTGCCAGCAGCCAAGTATCGCGGTCATCCTACAATGAGCAGTTCTTC	CASSQVSRSSYNEQFF
TRBV7-2	NA	TRBJ2-5	few	TGTGCCAGCAGCTTAAATAGGGGCAGGTGGGAGACCCAGTACTTC	CASSLNRGRWETQYF
TRBV7-3	TRBD1	TRBJ1-5	few	TGTGCCAGCGCCACTTGGACAGGGTGGAATCAGCCCCAGCATTTT	CASATWTGWNQPQHF
TRBV2	TRBD1	TRBJ2-2	few	TGTGCCAGCCGGGACAGGGGGGACACCGGGGAGCTGTTTTTT	CASRDRGDTGELFF
TRBV7-9	NA	TRBJ2-1	few	TGTGCCAGCAGCTTCCCCATGAATGAGCAGTTCTTC	CASSFPMNEQFF
TRBV11-2	NA	TRBJ2-7	few	TGTGCCAGCAGCTCTTTAGCGGCGACCTACGAGCAGTACTTC	CASSSLAATYEQYF
TRBV28	TRBD1	TRBJ1-2	few	TGTGCCAGCAGGTCCGGACAGGTCTATGGCTACACCTTC	CASRSGQVYGYTF
TRBV5-1	TRBD1	TRBJ2-3	NA	TGCGCCAGCAGCTTACGGACAGGGGCGTCCACAGATACGCAGTATTTT	CASSLRTGASTDTQYF
TRBV7-7	TRBD2	TRBJ2-5	NA	TGTGCTAGCAGCTCTAGCGGGAGCCAAGAGACCCAGTACTTC	CASSSSGSQETQYF